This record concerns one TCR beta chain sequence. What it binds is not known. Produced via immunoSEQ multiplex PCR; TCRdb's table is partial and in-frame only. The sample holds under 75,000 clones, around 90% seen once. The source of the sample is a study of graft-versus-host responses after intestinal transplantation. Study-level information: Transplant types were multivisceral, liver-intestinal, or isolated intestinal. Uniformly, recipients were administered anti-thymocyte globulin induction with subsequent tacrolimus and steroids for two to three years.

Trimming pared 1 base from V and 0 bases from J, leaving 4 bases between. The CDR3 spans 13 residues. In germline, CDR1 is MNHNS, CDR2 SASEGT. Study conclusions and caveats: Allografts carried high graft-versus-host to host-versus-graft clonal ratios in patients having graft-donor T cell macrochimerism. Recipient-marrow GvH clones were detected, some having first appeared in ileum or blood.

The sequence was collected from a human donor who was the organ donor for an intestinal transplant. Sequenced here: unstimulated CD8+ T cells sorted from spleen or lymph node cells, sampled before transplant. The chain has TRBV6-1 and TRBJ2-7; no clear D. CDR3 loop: CASSEGDSYEQYV. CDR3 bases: TGTGCCAGCAGTGAAGGCGACTCCTACGAGCAGTACGTC.